The 18 T cell receptor beta chains reported below all come from one sample, sequenced in a study of breast tumors, draining lymph nodes, adjacent tissues. MiXCR was run by TCRdb on the multiplex PCR reads, yielding one entry per CDR3 protein. The sample records 20,000 to 25,000 distinct CDR3 sequences, approximately 33% being singletons. Input material: breast tumor tissue. The receptors here all came from a female donor with breast cancer. Some clones in this sample may be carry-over from other donors' samples.

The chain joins TRBV3-1 to TRBJ1-1, with TRBD1 matching over 8 bases. J gave up 4 bases and V 1 base, and 5 bases lay outside the gene matches. Germline-derived CDR1 and CDR2 are LGHDT and YNNKEL (reference sequence). The CDR3 sequence is 15 residues long. As DNA, the CDR3 is TGTGCCAGCAGCCAAGTACAGGGGGGCCTCACTGAAGCTTTCTTT. As protein: CASSQVQGGLTEAFF. Based on the CDR3 plus reference TRBV3-1 and TRBJ1-1, the full variable domain is DTAVSQTPKYLVTQMGNDKSIKCEQNLGHDTMYWYKQDSKKFLKIMFSYNNKELIINETVPNRFSPKSPDKAHLNLHINSLELGDSAVYFCASSQVQGGLTEAFFGQGTRLTVV.

This clonotype was recorded many times. V and J are TRBV18 and TRBJ1-6, with D unclear. Per germline, CDR1 KGHSH and CDR2 LQKENI. V was pared by 2 bases and J by 7 bases, with 9 bases between. This CDR3 is built from 14 residues. CDR3 sequence reads: CASSPTSANSPLHF. CDR3 coding DNA: TGTGCCAGCTCACCAACCTCTGCAAATTCACCCCTCCACTTT.

This clonotype was detected ten times or more. V and J are TRBV4-2 and TRBJ2-3; maybe TRBD2 (5 bases). This CDR3 contains 15 residues. V was shortened by 0 bases and J by 3 bases, with 10 bases between the two germline ends. In germline, CDR1 is LGHNA, CDR2 YNFKEQ. CDR3 nucleotide sequence: TGTGCCAGCAGCCAAGAGCAACTAGGGACAGATACGCAGTATTTT. This gives the protein CASSQEQLGTDTQYF.

The chain employs TRBV10-3 and TRBJ2-3, with 11 bases aligning to TRBD2. The CDR3 spans 16 residues. V lost 2 bases and J lost 3; bases outside the gene matches: 4. CDR1 is ENHRY, CDR2 SYGVKD, per germline. The DNA for the CDR3 is TGTGCCATCAGTGAGACTAGCGGGAGCAAGACAGATACGCAGTATTTT. This encodes CAISETSGSKTDTQYF.

The chain couples TRBV12-3 or TRBV12-4 to TRBJ2-1, with D unresolved. V was clipped by 3 bases and J by 13 bases, with 16 bases between them. This CDR3 has 13 residues. In DNA, the CDR3 is TGTGCCAGCAGTTTGGTTAGGTCTTATCCCCAGTTCTTC. It translates to CASSLVRSYPQFF.

The chain uses TRBV18 and TRBJ2-5; TRBD1 aligns across 9 bases. The V gene's germline CDR1 is KGHSH and CDR2 LQKENI. Trimming took 0 bases from V and 5 from J; bases not matched to a gene: 4. CDR3 length: 15 amino acids. The CDR3 loop reads CASSPPATGGETQYF. In nucleotides, the CDR3 is TGTGCCAGCTCACCACCCGCGACAGGGGGGGAGACCCAGTACTTC.

This chain links TRBV12-3 or TRBV12-4 with TRBJ1-1; D uncertain. The CDR3 sequence is 13 residues long. The V gene lost 6 bases and the J gene lost 5 bases, with 13 bases spanning the gap. The CDR3 bases are TGTGCCAGCAGCCTCGGACGGAAGACTGAAGCTTTCTTT. It translates to CASSLGRKTEAFF.

This clonotype was seen repeatedly, ten times or more. The rearrangement joins TRBV20-1 to TRBJ2-7; TRBD2 might be the D (6 bases). CDR1 is DFQATT, CDR2 SNEGSKA, per germline (reference sequence). The CDR3 covers 16 residues. V gave up 0 bases and J gave up 4 bases, with 19 bases separating them. CDR3 sequence: CSARDFNGGTQYEQYF. The CDR3 nucleotides are TGCAGTGCTAGAGATTTTAATGGCGGGACGCAGTACGAGCAGTACTTC.

This clonotype was seen ten or more times. The chain uses TRBV11-2 and TRBJ2-1, with 10 bases that match TRBD2. Germline-derived CDR1 and CDR2 are SGHAT and FQNNGV. V lost 1 base to trimming and J lost 1 base; unmatched junction nucleotides: 4. The CDR3 is made up of 17 amino acids. The CDR3: CASSLVLAGASYNEQFF. The CDR3 DNA sequence: TGTGCCAGCAGCTTAGTCCTAGCGGGGGCTTCCTACAATGAGCAGTTCTTC.

This clonotype was detected many times. This chain connects TRBV6-2 or TRBV6-3 to TRBJ2-7; D assignment may be TRBD1 or TRBD2 (5 bases each). Germline CDR1 is MNHEY and CDR2 is SVGEGT. This CDR3 region has 15 residues. V dropped 6 bases and J dropped 0 bases, with 15 bases sitting between them. The CDR3 region has the DNA TGTGCCAGCAGCCGTCGGGACGGCGGCTCCTACGAGCAGTACTTC. Its protein product is CASSRRDGGSYEQYF.

This clonotype appeared once. V usage is TRBV6-6 and J usage is TRBJ2-2, with TRBD2 matching over 9 bases. The CDR3 is made up of 13 amino acids. Trimming took 10 bases from V and 3 from J; bases not matched to a gene: 3. Germline-derived CDR1 and CDR2 are MNHNY and SVGAGI (reference sequence). The CDR3: CATRLADTGELFF. The CDR3 DNA reads TGTGCCACCCGACTAGCGGACACCGGGGAGCTGTTTTTT.

There are many counts of this clonotype. The chain uses TRBV6-1 and TRBJ2-6; a weak D match, TRBD2 (6 bases). The CDR3 has 13 residues. The germline V gene has CDR1 MNHNS and CDR2 SASEGT. V lost 11 bases to trimming and J lost 0 bases, with 8 bases between them. This chain's CDR3 is CAGRDSGANVLTF. As DNA, the CDR3 is TGTGCCGGGCGGGACTCTGGGGCCAACGTCCTGACTTTC.

This clonotype appeared many times. The chain links TRBV9 to TRBJ2-7; the match to TRBD2 covers 14 bases. Trimming removed 0 bases from V and 4 bases from J; junction bases left unmatched: 27. CDR1 is SGDLS, CDR2 YYNGEE, per germline. The CDR3 is made up of 24 amino acids. CDR3 nucleotides: TGTGCCAGCAGCGTAGCCCCGGGGCCGGGACTAGCGGGAGACCCCCGAACCCGATCGTACGAGCAGTACTTC. Its translation is CASSVAPGPGLAGDPRTRSYEQYF.

This clonotype was recorded many times. The rearrangement links TRBV29-1 to TRBJ1-2; 9 bases match TRBD1. This CDR3 is 17 amino acids long. Germline values: CDR1 SQVTM, CDR2 ANQGSEA. J gave up 6 bases and V 4 bases, and 18 bases lay outside the gene matches. The CDR3 DNA reads TGCAGCGTTGGATTAGGGACAGGGACCTGGGTGGAGGATGGCTACACCTTC. Amino acids: CSVGLGTGTWVEDGYTF.

This clonotype appeared once. V and J are TRBV7-9 and TRBJ1-1; D not resolved. V was shortened by 5 bases and J by 4 bases, with 11 bases between the two germline ends. Germline assignment: CDR1 SEHNR and CDR2 FQNEAQ (reference sequence). The CDR3 is 13 amino acids. The CDR3 loop is CASSPIPGTEAFF. The DNA for the CDR3 is TGTGCCAGCAGCCCCATCCCGGGCACTGAAGCTTTCTTT.

On this clonotype itself: A much larger clone differs by one base, so this may be a read error. The chain employs TRBV6-5 and TRBJ2-5; 9 bases are shared with TRBD1. Germline values: CDR1 MNHEY, CDR2 SVGAGI. This CDR3 is built from 16 residues. Trimming cost V 1 base and J 2 bases; bases outside gene matches: 5. CDR3: CASSYFPGQGQETQYF. In DNA, the CDR3 is TGTGCCAGCAGTTACTTTCCGGGACAGGGTCAAGAGACCCAGTACTTC.

This clonotype was seen ten or more times. The chain carries TRBV20-1 and TRBJ1-5; D is ambiguous. Trimming removed 3 bases from V and 3 bases from J, with 15 bases in between. The CDR3 has 15 residues. The germline gives CDR1 DFQATT, CDR2 SNEGSKA (reference sequence). This CDR3 is CSASPIGRNNQPQHF. The CDR3 nucleotides read TGCAGTGCTAGCCCAATCGGACGTAACAATCAGCCCCAGCATTTT.

This clonotype has at least ten counts. The chain recombines TRBV7-2 with TRBJ2-7, with unresolved D. The V gene lost 5 bases and the J gene lost 0 bases, with 11 bases spanning the gap. Germline CDR1 is SGHTA and CDR2 is FQGNSA. This CDR3 has 14 residues. The CDR3: CASSAPGSSYEQYF. The CDR3 DNA follows: TGTGCCAGCAGCGCCCCGGGCAGCTCCTACGAGCAGTACTTC.